This T cell receptor (beta chain) was obtained from a study of blood T cell repertoires in COVID-19. Study-wide background: T cells, B-cell-depleted T cells, or PBMCs supplied cDNA or gDNA.

The repertoire was sequenced with immunoSEQ multiplex PCR; TCRdb's copy has only in-frame clones and lacks some. The sample holds 45,000 to 55,000 clones; about 82% are singletons and the top ten take 10% to 15%. This clone was observed at least ten times. Trimming removed 5 bases from V and 2 bases from J; junction bases left unmatched: 1. Per germline, CDR1 SGHTA and CDR2 FQGNSA. CDR3 length: 13 residues. The rearrangement joins TRBV7-2 to TRBJ2-7; 9 positions match TRBD1. This sequence originates from a man between 65 and 80 years old with active COVID-19. Sample: peripheral blood. The CDR3 nucleotides are TGTGCCAGCAGCAGACAGGGGGCCTACGAGCAGTACTTC. It is translated as CASSRQGAYEQYF.